This T cell receptor (beta chain) was identified in a study of Tregs in tolerant kidney transplant recipients. Sequencing used immunoSEQ multiplex PCR; TCRdb keeps in-frame clones, though not all of them. The sample consists of about 64,000 clones, 95% to 98% of them appearing once. Germline CDR1 reads SGDLS; CDR2 reads YYNGEE. The trim removed 4 bases at V and 0 bases at J, leaving 8 bases unmatched. This CDR3 region has 17 residues. Unstimulated Tregs (CD4+CD25+CD127-) and CD4+CD25- non-Tregs were sorted from PBMCs. Sample: Tregs from blood, taken before the transplant. This sequence joins TRBV9 and TRBJ1-3, with 9 bases identical to TRBD1. The TCR comes from a human donor who received a combined kidney and bone marrow transplant. The CDR3 nucleotides read TGTGCCAGCAGCTACCGGGACAGGGCCCTCTCTGGAAACACCATATATTTT. This translates into CASSYRDRALSGNTIYF.